This T cell receptor beta chain was recorded in a study of T cells in Graves' hyperthyroidism and ophthalmopathy (dated by TCRdb to between 2018 and 2021). Study-level background: Peripheral blood was sampled at the time of initial diagnosis, prior to any treatment. To identify distinguishing TCR V-J signatures, a discovery cohort of about 95 patients was used, comprising 40 to 45 with Graves' ophthalmopathy and 57 with stable Graves' hyperthyroidism. Prospective prediction of ophthalmopathy was tested in an independent validation cohort consisting of 18 to 20 hyperthyroidism patients and approximately 16 patients who later progressed to ophthalmopathy. For training and testing, the 100 or so patients in the discovery cohort were randomly divided in a 7:3 ratio. The study also compared thyroid tissue and blood T-cell repertoires from about 6 Graves' hyperthyroidism patients. After sampling, hyperthyroidism patients received methimazole starting at 30 mg daily, and ophthalmopathy patients received high-dose intravenous methylprednisolone. The paper reports TCR Vbeta CDR3 sequencing of approximately 140 peripheral blood samples: fewer than 50 ophthalmopathy, under 80 hyperthyroidism and 17 progressor patients. Study-level results and caveats: In validation, progression to ophthalmopathy was predicted by the model with 55% to 71% sensitivity and nearly 75% specificity, a median of approximately 6.5 months before onset. Sample size was not statistically predetermined, and blinding of investigators to group allocation was not performed. Most expanded thyroid clonotypes (frequency above 0.001) were also found in blood, which suggests that blood repertoires may mirror thyroid immune responses. A model built on a 13 V-J signature distinguished ophthalmopathy from stable hyperthyroidism, reaching roughly 88% sensitivity and around 81% specificity in cross-validation and 80%/75% in testing.

This clonotype was found many times. Its antigen target is currently unknown. Base qualities are not at hand, and no much larger clone is one base apart. Stable Graves' hyperthyroidism was defined as no progression to ophthalmopathy during 18 months of follow-up. The hyperthyroidism patients were between 18 and 65 years old and newly diagnosed, with a disease duration of less than 2 months. The study excluded patients with uncontrolled infections, other autoimmune diseases, pregnancy or lactation. Clinical symptoms, serum thyroxine and TRAb, thyroid ultrasound, and orbital computed tomography formed the basis for the diagnoses. PBMCs were separated from around 9.1 ml of fresh peripheral blood using Ficoll-Paque density gradient centrifugation. Total RNA was extracted using Trizol reagent, and RNA quality was assessed on an Agilent 2100 Bioanalyzer. The TCR beta CDR3 regions were amplified from the RNA transcripts. The first round of RT-PCR for the TCR CDR3 was performed with the HTBI primer set and the Qiagen OneStep RT-PCR kit. The libraries were constructed in a second round of multiplex PCR and then size-selected and purified. Sequencing of the libraries was done on an Illumina HiSeq2000 using paired-end 100 bp reads. As for how the authors treated the data: SOAPnuke was used to process the raw data, with reads discarded if the reads contained adapters or uncalled bases, had a mean Phred below 15, or lacked an exact constant-primer or identifier match. High-quality paired reads were merged with COPE v1.2.5, and unique nucleotide sequences were defined as clonotypes. MiTCR v1.1 was used to align the clonotypes against IMGT TRBV, TRBD and TRBJ reference segments. The analysis was restricted to V-J combinations with a frequency above 0.0001, which together covered approximately 99% of the repertoires. The TCS score was defined as the ratio of F50 (clonal expansion) to E x V (chaos), calculated using BLOSUM62-based TCRdist between CDR3 peptides within each V-J. Welch's t-statistics and random forest reduced just over 500 V-J features to about 12, which were used in a naive Bayes classifier (R e1071). TCRdb passed the public sequencing reads through fastp at Q25 and MiXCR, retaining productive beta sequences. Identical CDR3 protein sequences are pooled into one entry, listed with their most common genes and DNA. V and J calls and clone size were set by TCRdb, not the authors. This sample holds hundreds of thousands of distinct CDR3 sequences; 15% were observed only once. 32% of the sample is in the top ten clones.

According to the germline V gene, CDR1 reads KGHDR and CDR2 reads SFDVKD. Reading from cysteine to phenylalanine, the CDR3 counts 15 amino acids. Only the CDR3 DNA stays, 45 bases, in frame from base 1. Deletion took 2 bases off V and 1 base off J, with a span of 7 bases between the germline ends. The sequenced material came from blood. The receptor's source is a woman in her twenties or thirties with Graves' hyperthyroidism. The rearrangement combines TRBV24-1 with TRBJ2-2; confidence is insufficient to name the D gene. The CDR3 protein: CATSDSNRNTGELFF. DNA sequence: TGTGCCACCAGTGATTCCAACAGGAACACCGGGGAGCTGTTTTTT.